This T cell receptor (beta chain) was recorded in a study of identical twins. Study-wide results and caveats: Those out-of-frame alpha sequences shared by twins showed an excess of low generation probability. Fewer insertions characterized abundant cord blood beta clonotypes, whereas memory repertoires showed none.

Addition of a universal primer site occurred through template switching, and cDNA carried unique molecular identifiers. TCRdb independently ran MiXCR on the 5' RACE reads; one entry per CDR3 protein. Of about 200,000 distinct CDR3 sequences in the sample, about 7.5% are singletons; the top ten hold about 1.8%. This clonotype has just a few counts. Its antigen is not identified. V trimming: 2 bases; J trimming: 6 bases; junction bases outside the gene matches: 9. The germline V gene has CDR1 DFQATT and CDR2 SNEGSKA (reference sequence). The CDR3 totals 15 residues. The sample was also reused in another study, on yellow fever vaccine responses in identical twins.

The TCR sequence derives from a woman aged 18-29 years in good health. V usage is TRBV20-1 and J usage is TRBJ2-2, with 7 bases identical to TRBD1. Sample: memory (CD45RO+) T cells sorted from blood. CDR3 region: CSARRPTQGPGELFF. Here the CDR3 DNA reads TGCAGTGCTAGACGACCCACACAGGGGCCCGGGGAGCTGTTTTTT.